A selection of T cell receptor beta chains follows, all from one sample in a study of siplizumab effects on memory and regulatory T cells. Antigens for these TCRs are unknown. Data came from immunoSEQ multiplex PCR; TCRdb stores just in-frame clones and leaves some out. This table holds 20,000 or so clones, 44% found once. Specimen: CFSE-low (dividing) CD4+ T cells sorted from an allogeneic mixed lymphocyte reaction. Receptors originate from a human donor in good health; the cells came from an allogeneic mixed lymphocyte reaction. Some clones in this sample may be carry-over from other donors' samples. Each CDR3 is given with its conserved first and last residue. The order of the fields is J gene, V gene, clone size, D gene, CDR3 DNA, CDR3 protein. A D gene is named only where the DNA matches it firmly. Size values are once, few and many counts, or a class for expanded clones, and some rows have none.

TRBJ1-2 TRBV19 medium-sized . TGTGCCAGTAGTATAAGTGGCTGGAACTATGGCTACACCTTC CASSISGWNYGYTF
TRBJ1-6 TRBV6-5 . . TGTGCCACCTCCCGGGTGTCCTATAATTCACCCCTCCACTTT CATSRVSYNSPLHF
TRBJ2-7 TRBV29-1 . . TGCAGCGTGCTTAACCGGGGTACCTACGAGCAGTACTTC CSVLNRGTYEQYF
TRBJ2-7 TRBV14 few . TGTGCCAGCAGCGAAGGGGGAGCAACTACGTACTTC CASSEGGATTYF
TRBJ2-3 TRBV7-9 . . TGTGCCAGCAGCTTAGCTGACACAGATACGCAGTATTTT CASSLADTDTQYF
TRBJ1-6 TRBV5-1 few . TGCGCCAGCAGCTTGGCCGGGACCGACTCCTATAATTCACCCCTCCACTTT CASSLAGTDSYNSPLHF
TRBJ2-7 TRBV18 . . TGTGCCAGCTCACTAACATCTCCGGACGGGTGGGTTGTGCAGTACTTC CASSLTSPDGWVVQYF
TRBJ2-7 TRBV5-1 . . TGCGCCAGCTCAACATTAGGGGGGGGCAACGAGCAGTACTTC CASSTLGGGNEQYF
TRBJ2-5 TRBV19 few TRBD2 TGTGCCAGTAGTCCCCGGACTAGCGGGTACGGGACCCAGTACTTC CASSPRTSGYGTQYF
TRBJ2-1 TRBV2 . . TGTGCCAGCAGGCTAGGGTTTGAGCAGTTCTTC CASRLGFEQFF
TRBJ2-5 TRBV29-1 few TRBD2 TGCAGCGTTGTGGTAGCGGGGAGGCAAGAGACCCAGTACTTC CSVVVAGRQETQYF
TRBJ2-7 TRBV6-6 . . TGTGCCAGCAGTTACCTAGGACCTTATTGGGGCGAGCAGTACTTC CASSYLGPYWGEQYF
TRBJ1-1 TRBV11-2 . . TGTGCCAGCAGCTCTACTTGGAACACTGAAGCTTTCTTT CASSSTWNTEAFF
TRBJ1-6 TRBV5-4 . . TGTGCCGTCGGCAGGGATGTATCACCCCTCCACTTT CAVGRDVSPLHF
TRBJ1-3 TRBV7-9 . . TGTGCCAGCAGCTTGTTTACTGGAAACACCATATATTTT CASSLFTGNTIYF
TRBJ1-2 TRBV5-5 many . TGTGCCAGCAGCTTGCGAGGGGGGCATGGCTACACCTTC CASSLRGGHGYTF
TRBJ2-3 TRBV7-8 few TRBD1 TGTGCCAGCAGGGTCCGGACAGGGCAATCCACAGATACGCAGTATTTT CASRVRTGQSTDTQYF
TRBJ2-7 TRBV7-2 . TRBD2 TGTGCCAGCAACTCCCTCACGGGACTAGCGGGCGCCTACGAGCAGTACTTC CASNSLTGLAGAYEQYF
TRBJ1-4 TRBV19 medium-sized . TGTGCCAGTAGTCCCCGAGAGGGGGCTAATGAAAAACTGTTTTTT CASSPREGANEKLFF
TRBJ2-7 TRBV5-1 . TRBD2 TGCGCCAGCAGCTTGGCCGTTGGGCTAGCGGGGTTGTACGAGCAGTACTTC CASSLAVGLAGLYEQYF
TRBJ1-4 TRBV6-5 . . TGTGCCAGCAGTTCCCAGTTCGCTAATGAAAAACTGTTTTTT CASSSQFANEKLFF
TRBJ1-2 TRBV18 few . TGTGCCAGCTCACCTAACGGGGGTGTCTATGGCTACACCTTC CASSPNGGVYGYTF
TRBJ2-7 TRBV6-1 . TRBD1 TGTGCCAGCAGTGTTGTGACAGGGGGGCCCCTAAACCCCTACGAGCAGTACTTC CASSVVTGGPLNPYEQYF
TRBJ2-3 TRBV10-2 few TRBD2 TGCGCCAGCAGTCGCATGCGGGGGGGCCTTGCAGATACGCAGTATTTT CASSRMRGGLADTQYF
TRBJ2-2 TRBV6-6 many TRBD1 TGTGCCAGCAGTTACAGGGCAGGGGGATCGTCCGGGGAGCTGTTTTTT CASSYRAGGSSGELFF
TRBJ2-7 TRBV6-1 many . TGTGCCAGCAGTGCGGTGTGGGGTAGAGCCCGAAGTCCCTACGAGCAGTACTTC CASSAVWGRARSPYEQYF
TRBJ1-6 TRBV19 . TRBD1 TGTGCCAGTAGTATTGACAGGGTACTGAATTCACCCCTCCACTTT CASSIDRVLNSPLHF
TRBJ2-7 TRBV19 . . TGTGCCAGTAGTATAAACGGCCTCTACGAGCAGTACTTC CASSINGLYEQYF
TRBJ1-1 TRBV30 . . TGTGCCCGGATAGGAGGAGGGACTGAAGCTTTCTTT CARIGGGTEAFF
TRBJ2-7 TRBV27 . . TGTGCCAGCAGTGGGGGACGGTATACCTACGAGCAGTACTTC CASSGGRYTYEQYF
TRBJ1-4 TRBV10-3 . TRBD1 TGTGCCACTAAAACAGGGGGAGTCACTAATGAAAAACTGTTTTTT CATKTGGVTNEKLFF
TRBJ2-7 TRBV6-5 many TRBD1 TGTGCCAGCACTGTGGGACAGGGATTCTACGAGCAGTACTTC CASTVGQGFYEQYF
TRBJ1-3 TRBV6-5 . . TGTGCCGGTCGATCGTTCTCTGGAAACACCATATATTTT CAGRSFSGNTIYF
TRBJ2-7 TRBV7-9 medium-sized TRBD1 TGTGCCAGCAGTTCCTCCTGGACAGGGAGTGAGCAGTACTTC CASSSSWTGSEQYF
TRBJ1-2 TRBV11-2 . TRBD1 TGTGCCAGCAGCTTTCCCCTGGGACAGGGGCCAACAAACTATGGCTACACCTTC CASSFPLGQGPTNYGYTF
TRBJ2-5 TRBV10-3 few . TGTGCCATCAGTGCTTTCTCGGGAATCGAGGAGACCCAGTACTTC CAISAFSGIEETQYF
TRBJ2-2 TRBV9 few . TGTGCCAGCAGCGTAGTTCCGGAGACCGGGGAGCTGTTTTTT CASSVVPETGELFF
TRBJ2-5 TRBV27 . . TGTGCCAGCAGGAAATCGTACCAAGAGACCCAGTACTTC CASRKSYQETQYF
TRBJ1-5 TRBV6-5 few . TGTGCCAGCGGTTGGGGGGCCTTCAATCAGCCCCAGCATTTT CASGWGAFNQPQHF
TRBJ2-3 TRBV2 . TRBD2 TGTGCCAGCAGTGGGAGCGGGGGTAGCACAGATACGCAGTATTTT CASSGSGGSTDTQYF
TRBJ2-7 TRBV15 . . TGTGCCACCAGCAGAGGGACACCCCCCTACGAGCAGTACTTC CATSRGTPPYEQYF
TRBJ2-3 TRBV7-6 once . TGTGCCAGCAGCTTAAATAGCGGTTACACAGATACGCAGTATTTT CASSLNSGYTDTQYF
TRBJ2-1 TRBV11-3 few . TGTGCCAGCAGCTTAGGCCAGGTGGGGTACAATGAGCAGTTCTTC CASSLGQVGYNEQFF
TRBJ2-7 TRBV7-9 . TRBD2 TGTGCCAGCAGCTCCCCGGGACTAGGCTCCTACGAGCAGTACTTC CASSSPGLGSYEQYF
TRBJ2-7 TRBV11-2 medium-sized . TGTGCCAGCAGAGCGATAGGGACCTACGAGCAGTACTTC CASRAIGTYEQYF
TRBJ1-2 TRBV4-2 . . TGTGCCAGCAGCCAAGGGGCAGGAGGCTATGGCTACACCTTC CASSQGAGGYGYTF
TRBJ2-7 TRBV5-4 few . TGTGCCAGCAGCTTGGTAGAGGGCGAGCAGTACTTC CASSLVEGEQYF
TRBJ2-3 TRBV5-1 . TRBD2 TGCGCCAGCAGCTTGCCCAGAAGCGGGGTCGGTGCAGATACGCAGTATTTT CASSLPRSGVGADTQYF
TRBJ1-4 TRBV5-1 . . TGCGCCAGCAGCCCAGCTCGGGGGGGCGCACAATTTACTAATGAAAAACTGTTTTTT CASSPARGGAQFTNEKLFF
TRBJ1-2 TRBV6-6 few . TGTGCCAGCAGCCCCGAGGACTATGGCTACACCTTC CASSPEDYGYTF
TRBJ2-3 TRBV5-1 few TRBD2 TGCGCCAGCAGCTTGGCAGGGACTAGCCTTAGCACAGATACGCAGTATTTT CASSLAGTSLSTDTQYF
TRBJ2-7 TRBV18 few . TGTGCCAGCTCACCCCTCTACGAGCAGTACTTC CASSPLYEQYF
TRBJ1-1 TRBV11-2 . TRBD1 TGTGCCAGCAGCTTTCAGACAGGGACCTCGGAAGCTTTCTTT CASSFQTGTSEAFF
TRBJ2-7 TRBV11-2 few . TGTGCCAGCAGCTTATTGGGAACTACGGGGCAGTACTTC CASSLLGTTGQYF
TRBJ1-2 TRBV29-1 . TRBD1 TGCAGCGTTACTACAGGGGGCGGGGGCTATGGCTACACCTTC CSVTTGGGGYGYTF
TRBJ2-1 TRBV7-9 . . TGTGCCAGCAGCTTCCCCTACGGAGGGTCGAGCTCCTACAATGAGCAGTTCTTC CASSFPYGGSSSYNEQFF
TRBJ2-7 TRBV9 . . TGTGCCAGCAGCACACGGGGGTACGAGCAGTACTTC CASSTRGYEQYF
TRBJ2-2 TRBV27 . TRBD2 TGTGCCAGCAGTCAGGGACTAGCGGGAGCGGGCCCCGGGGAGCTGTTTTTT CASSQGLAGAGPGELFF
TRBJ2-5 TRBV14 few . TGTGCCAGCAGCTCCCGGGACGGCATCAGGGAGACCCAGTACTTC CASSSRDGIRETQYF
TRBJ1-6 TRBV27 many . TGTGCCAGCAGCCTACAGGGAAACGATAATTCACCCCTCCACTTT CASSLQGNDNSPLHF